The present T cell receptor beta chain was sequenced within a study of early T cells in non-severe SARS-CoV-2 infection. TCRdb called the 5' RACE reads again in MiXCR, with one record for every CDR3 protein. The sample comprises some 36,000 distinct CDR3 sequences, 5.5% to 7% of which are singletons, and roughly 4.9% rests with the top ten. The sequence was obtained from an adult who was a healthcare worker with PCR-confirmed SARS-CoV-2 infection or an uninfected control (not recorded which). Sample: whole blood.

The CDR3, as DNA: TGTGCCAGTAGTGTCGGGGCGAATCAGCCCCAGCATTTT. It encodes CASSVGANQPQHF. The J gene is TRBJ1-5, the V gene TRBV19, with a tentative D call TRBD1 (5 bases). The CDR3 runs 13 residues. With 5 bases removed from V and 4 bases from J, the gap between germline ends came to 9 bases. The germline V gene encodes CDR1 LNHDA and CDR2 SQIVND (reference sequence).